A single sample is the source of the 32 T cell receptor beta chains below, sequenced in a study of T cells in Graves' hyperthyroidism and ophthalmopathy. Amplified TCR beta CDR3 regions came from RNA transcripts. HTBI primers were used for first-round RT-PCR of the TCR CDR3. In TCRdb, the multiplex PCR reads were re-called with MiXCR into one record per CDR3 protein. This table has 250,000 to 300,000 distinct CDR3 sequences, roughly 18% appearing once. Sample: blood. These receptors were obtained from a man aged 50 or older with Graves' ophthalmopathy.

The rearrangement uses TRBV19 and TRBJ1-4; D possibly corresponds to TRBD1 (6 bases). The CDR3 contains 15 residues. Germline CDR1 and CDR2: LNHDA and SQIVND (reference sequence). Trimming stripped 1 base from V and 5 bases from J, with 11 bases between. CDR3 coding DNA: TGTGCCAGTAGTATAGTGGGACAAGGAAATGAAAAACTGTTTTTT. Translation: CASSIVGQGNEKLFF. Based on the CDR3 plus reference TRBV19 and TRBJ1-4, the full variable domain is DGGITQSPKYLFRKEGQNVTLSCEQNLNHDAMYWYRQDPGQGLRLIYYSQIVNDFQKGDIAEGYSVSREKKESFPLTVTSAQKNPTAFYLCASSIVGQGNEKLFFGSGTQLSVL.

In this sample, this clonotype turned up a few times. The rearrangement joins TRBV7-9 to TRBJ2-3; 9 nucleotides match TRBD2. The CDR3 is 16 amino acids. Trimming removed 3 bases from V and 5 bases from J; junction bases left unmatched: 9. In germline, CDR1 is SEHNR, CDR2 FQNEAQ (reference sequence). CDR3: CASSFLIRGRGDTQYF. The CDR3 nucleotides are TGTGCCAGCAGCTTCCTAATACGCGGGAGGGGAGATACGCAGTATTTT. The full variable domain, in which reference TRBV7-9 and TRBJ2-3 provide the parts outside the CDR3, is DTGVSQNPRHKITKRGQNVTFRCDPISEHNRLYWYRQTLGQGPEFLTYFQNEAQLEKSRLLSDRFSAERPKGSFSTLEIQRTEQGDSAMYLCASSFLIRGRGDTQYFGPGTRLTVL.

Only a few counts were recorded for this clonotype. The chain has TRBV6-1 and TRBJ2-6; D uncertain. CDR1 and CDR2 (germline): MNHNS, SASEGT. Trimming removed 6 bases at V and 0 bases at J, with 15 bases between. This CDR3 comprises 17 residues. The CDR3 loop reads CASRARFTFSGANVLTF. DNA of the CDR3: TGTGCCAGCAGAGCCAGGTTTACTTTCTCTGGGGCCAACGTCCTGACTTTC.

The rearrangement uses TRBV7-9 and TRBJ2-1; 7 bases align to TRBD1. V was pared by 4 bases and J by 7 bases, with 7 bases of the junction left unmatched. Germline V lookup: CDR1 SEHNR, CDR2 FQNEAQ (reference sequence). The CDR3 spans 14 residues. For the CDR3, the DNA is TGTGCCAGCAGCTGGCCGGGACAGTATAATGAGCAGTTCTTC. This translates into CASSWPGQYNEQFF.

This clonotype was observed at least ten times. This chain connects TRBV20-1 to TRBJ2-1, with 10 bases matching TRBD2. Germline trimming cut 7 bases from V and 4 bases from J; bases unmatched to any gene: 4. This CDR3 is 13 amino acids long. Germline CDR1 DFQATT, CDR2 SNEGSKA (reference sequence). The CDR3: CSVKTSGYNEQFF. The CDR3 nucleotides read TGCAGTGTGAAGACTAGCGGGTACAATGAGCAGTTCTTC.

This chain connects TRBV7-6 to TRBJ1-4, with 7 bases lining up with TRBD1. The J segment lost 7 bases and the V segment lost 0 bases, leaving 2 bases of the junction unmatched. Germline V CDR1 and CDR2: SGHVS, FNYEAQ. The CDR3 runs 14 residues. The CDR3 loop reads CASSLAGTAEKLFF. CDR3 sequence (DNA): TGTGCCAGCAGCTTAGCAGGGACAGCTGAAAAACTGTTTTTT.

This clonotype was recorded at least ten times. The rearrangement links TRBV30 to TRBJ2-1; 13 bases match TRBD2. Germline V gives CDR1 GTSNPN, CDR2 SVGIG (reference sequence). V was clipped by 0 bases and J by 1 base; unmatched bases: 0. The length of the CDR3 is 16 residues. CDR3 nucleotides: TGTGCCTGGAGTGTACTAGCGGGAGGGTCCTACAATGAGCAGTTCTTC. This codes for CAWSVLAGGSYNEQFF.

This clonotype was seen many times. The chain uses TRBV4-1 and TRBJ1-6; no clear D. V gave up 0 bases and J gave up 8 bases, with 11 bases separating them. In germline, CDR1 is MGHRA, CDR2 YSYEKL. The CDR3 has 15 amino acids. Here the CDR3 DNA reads TGCGCCAGCAGCCAAGATGGAACAGCGTATTCACCCCTCCACTTT. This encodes CASSQDGTAYSPLHF.

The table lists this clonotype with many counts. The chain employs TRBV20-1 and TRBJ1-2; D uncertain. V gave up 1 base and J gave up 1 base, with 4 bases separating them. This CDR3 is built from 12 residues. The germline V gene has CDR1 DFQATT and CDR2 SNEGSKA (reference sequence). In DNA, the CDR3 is TGCAGTGCTAGAGGGTTTAACTATGGCTACACCTTC. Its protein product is CSARGFNYGYTF.

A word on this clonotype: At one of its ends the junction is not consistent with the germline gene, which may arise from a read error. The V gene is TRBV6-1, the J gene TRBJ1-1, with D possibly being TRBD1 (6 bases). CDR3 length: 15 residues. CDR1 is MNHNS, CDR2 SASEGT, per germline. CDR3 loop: CASSRDRYRNAEAFF. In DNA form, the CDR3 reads TGTGCCAGCAGTCGAGACAGGTATCGGAACGCTGAAGCTTTCTTT.

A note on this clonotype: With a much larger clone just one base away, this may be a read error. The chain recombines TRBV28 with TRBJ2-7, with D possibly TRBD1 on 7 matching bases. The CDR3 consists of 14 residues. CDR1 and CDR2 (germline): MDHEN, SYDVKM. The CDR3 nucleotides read TGTGCCAGCAGATGCCAGGGGGACTCCCACGAGCAGTACTTC. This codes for CASRCQGDSHEQYF.

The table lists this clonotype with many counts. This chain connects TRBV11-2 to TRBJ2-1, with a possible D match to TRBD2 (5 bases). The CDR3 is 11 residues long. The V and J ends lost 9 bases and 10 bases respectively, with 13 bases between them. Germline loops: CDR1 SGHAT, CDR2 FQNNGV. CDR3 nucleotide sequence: TGTGCCAGTTACGAAGCGGTGGAGCAGTTCTTC. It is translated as CASYEAVEQFF.

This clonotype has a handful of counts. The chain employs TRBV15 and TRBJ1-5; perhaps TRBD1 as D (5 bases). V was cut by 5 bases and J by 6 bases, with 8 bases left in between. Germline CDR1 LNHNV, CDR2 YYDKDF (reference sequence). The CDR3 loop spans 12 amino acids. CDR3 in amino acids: CATSLGTQPQHF. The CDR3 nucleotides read TGTGCCACCAGCCTGGGGACTCAGCCCCAGCATTTT.

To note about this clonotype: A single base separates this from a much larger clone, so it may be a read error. The CDR3 loop reads CSSDRDHGEQCF. CDR3 in DNA: TGCAGTAGTGACAGAGACCATGGCGAGCAGTGCTTC. V and J are TRBV20-1 and TRBJ2-7; TRBD1 is a possible D gene (5 bases). Germline V CDR1 and CDR2: DFQATT, SNEGSKA (reference sequence). This CDR3 spans 12 amino acids.

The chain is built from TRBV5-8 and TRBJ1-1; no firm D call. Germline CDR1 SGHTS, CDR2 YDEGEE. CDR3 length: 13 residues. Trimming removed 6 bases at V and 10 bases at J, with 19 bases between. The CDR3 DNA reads TGTGCCAGCAAGATACGAGGCAGCACGGGAGCTTTCTTT. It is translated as CASKIRGSTGAFF.

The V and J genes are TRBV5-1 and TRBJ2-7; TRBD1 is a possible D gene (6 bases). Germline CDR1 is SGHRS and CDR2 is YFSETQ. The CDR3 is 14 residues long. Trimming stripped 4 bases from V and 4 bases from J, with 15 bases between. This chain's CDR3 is CASSPEQGGYEQYF. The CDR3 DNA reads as TGCGCCAGCAGCCCGGAACAGGGCGGGTACGAGCAGTACTTC.

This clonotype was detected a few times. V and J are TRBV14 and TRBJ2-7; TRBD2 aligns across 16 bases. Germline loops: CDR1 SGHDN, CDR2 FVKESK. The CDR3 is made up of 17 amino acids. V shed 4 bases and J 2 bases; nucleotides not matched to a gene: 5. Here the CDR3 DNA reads TGTGCCAGCAGCCTGGGACTAGCGGGAGGGCCGGCCTACGAGCAGTACTTC. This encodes CASSLGLAGGPAYEQYF.

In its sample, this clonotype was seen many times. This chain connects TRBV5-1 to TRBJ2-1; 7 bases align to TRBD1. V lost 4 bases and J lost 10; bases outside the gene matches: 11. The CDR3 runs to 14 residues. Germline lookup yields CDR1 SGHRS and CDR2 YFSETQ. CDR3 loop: CASSANTGEGEQFF. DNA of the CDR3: TGCGCCAGCAGCGCAAATACAGGGGAAGGGGAGCAGTTCTTC.

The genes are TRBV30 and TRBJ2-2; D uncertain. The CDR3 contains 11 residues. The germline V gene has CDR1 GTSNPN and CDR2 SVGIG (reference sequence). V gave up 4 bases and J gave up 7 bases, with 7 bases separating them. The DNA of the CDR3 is TGTGCCTGGATCGGATTCGGGGAGCTGTTTTTT. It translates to CAWIGFGELFF.

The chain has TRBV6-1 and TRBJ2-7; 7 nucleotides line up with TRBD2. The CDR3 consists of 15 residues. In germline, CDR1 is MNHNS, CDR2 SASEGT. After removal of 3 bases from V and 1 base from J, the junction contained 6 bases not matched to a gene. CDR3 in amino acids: CASSDGMGGSYEQYF. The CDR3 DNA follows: TGTGCCAGCAGTGATGGGATGGGGGGGTCCTACGAGCAGTACTTC.

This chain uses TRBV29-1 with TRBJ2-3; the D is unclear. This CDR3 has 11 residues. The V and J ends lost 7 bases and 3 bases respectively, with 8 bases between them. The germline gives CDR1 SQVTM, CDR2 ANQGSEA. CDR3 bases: TGCAGCGCCTTCAGAACAGATACGCAGTATTTT. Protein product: CSAFRTDTQYF.

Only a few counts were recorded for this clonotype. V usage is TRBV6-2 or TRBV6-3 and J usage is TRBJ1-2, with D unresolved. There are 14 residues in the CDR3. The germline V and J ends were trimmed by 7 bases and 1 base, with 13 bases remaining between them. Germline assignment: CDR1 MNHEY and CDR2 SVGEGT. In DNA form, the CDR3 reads TGTGCCAGCACCGACGGTAACTTTAACTATGGCTACACCTTC. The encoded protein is CASTDGNFNYGYTF.

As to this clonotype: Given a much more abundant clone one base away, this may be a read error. The CDR3 DNA is TGTACCAGCAGTTTATGGGGTAACACTGAAGCTTTCTTT. This translates into CTSSLWGNTEAFF. The gene calls are TRBV6-9 and TRBJ1-1; D is uncertain. This CDR3 has 13 residues. Germline V CDR1 and CDR2: MNHGY, SVAAGI.

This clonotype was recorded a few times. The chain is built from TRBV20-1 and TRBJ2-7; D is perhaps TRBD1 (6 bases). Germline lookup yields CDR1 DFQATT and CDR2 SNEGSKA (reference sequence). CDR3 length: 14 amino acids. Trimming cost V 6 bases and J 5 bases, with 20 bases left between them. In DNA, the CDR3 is TGCAGTGCCATAAGTATACAGGGAAACAACGAGCAGTACTTC. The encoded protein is CSAISIQGNNEQYF.

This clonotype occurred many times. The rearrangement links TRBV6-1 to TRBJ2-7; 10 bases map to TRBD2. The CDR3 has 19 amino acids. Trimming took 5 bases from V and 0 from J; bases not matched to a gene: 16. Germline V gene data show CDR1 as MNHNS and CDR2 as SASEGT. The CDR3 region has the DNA TGTGCCAGCAGTCGAACGAGGGCTAGCGGGAGCACCAGCTCCTACGAGCAGTACTTC. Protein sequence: CASSRTRASGSTSSYEQYF.

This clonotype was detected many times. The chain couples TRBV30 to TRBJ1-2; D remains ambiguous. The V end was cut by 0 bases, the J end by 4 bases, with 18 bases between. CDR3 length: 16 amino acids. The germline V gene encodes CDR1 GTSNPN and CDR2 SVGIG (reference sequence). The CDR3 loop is CAWSVQTGRTFYGYTF. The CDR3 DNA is TGTGCCTGGAGTGTACAGACCGGACGGACCTTCTATGGCTACACCTTC.

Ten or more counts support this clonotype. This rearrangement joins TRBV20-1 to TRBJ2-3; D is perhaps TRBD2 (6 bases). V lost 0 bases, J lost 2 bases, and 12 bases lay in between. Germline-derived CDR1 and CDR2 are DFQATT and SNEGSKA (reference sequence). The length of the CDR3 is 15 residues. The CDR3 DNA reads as TGCAGTGCTAGAGATTTGCGGGACCCCACAGATACGCAGTATTTT. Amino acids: CSARDLRDPTDTQYF.

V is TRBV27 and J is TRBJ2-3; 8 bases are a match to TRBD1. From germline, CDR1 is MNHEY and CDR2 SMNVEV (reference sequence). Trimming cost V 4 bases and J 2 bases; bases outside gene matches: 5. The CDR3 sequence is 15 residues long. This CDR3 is CASSSRQGPTDTQYF. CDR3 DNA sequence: TGTGCCAGCAGTTCACGACAGGGGCCCACAGATACGCAGTATTTT.

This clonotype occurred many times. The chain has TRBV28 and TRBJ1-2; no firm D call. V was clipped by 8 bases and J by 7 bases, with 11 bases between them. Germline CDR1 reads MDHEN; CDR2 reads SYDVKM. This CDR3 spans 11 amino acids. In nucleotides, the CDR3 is TGTGCCAGCGGGTATAACGGTGGCTACACCTTC. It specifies CASGYNGGYTF.

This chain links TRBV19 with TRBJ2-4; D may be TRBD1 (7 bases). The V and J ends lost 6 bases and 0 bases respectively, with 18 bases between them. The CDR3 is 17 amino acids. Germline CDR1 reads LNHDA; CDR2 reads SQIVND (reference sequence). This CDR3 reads CASSTPTGEEAKNIQYF. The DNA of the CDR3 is TGTGCCAGTAGCACGCCTACAGGGGAGGAAGCCAAAAACATTCAGTACTTC. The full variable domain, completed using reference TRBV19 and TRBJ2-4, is DGGITQSPKYLFRKEGQNVTLSCEQNLNHDAMYWYRQDPGQGLRLIYYSQIVNDFQKGDIAEGYSVSREKKESFPLTVTSAQKNPTAFYLCASSTPTGEEAKNIQYFGAGTRLSVL.

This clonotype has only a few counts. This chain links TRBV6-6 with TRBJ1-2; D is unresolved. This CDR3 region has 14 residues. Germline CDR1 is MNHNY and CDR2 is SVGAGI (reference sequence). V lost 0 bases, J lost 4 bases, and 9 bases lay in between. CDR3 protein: CASSYSRVGYGYTF. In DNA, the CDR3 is TGTGCCAGCAGTTACTCTCGGGTTGGCTATGGCTACACCTTC.

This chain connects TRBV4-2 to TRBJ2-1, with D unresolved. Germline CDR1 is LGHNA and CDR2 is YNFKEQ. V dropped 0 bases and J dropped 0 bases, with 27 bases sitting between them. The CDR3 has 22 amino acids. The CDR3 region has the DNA TGTGCCAGCAGCCAAGATTTCGGAGTCGGAGCGAGACCCCGGTTCTCCTACAATGAGCAGTTCTTC. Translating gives CASSQDFGVGARPRFSYNEQFF.